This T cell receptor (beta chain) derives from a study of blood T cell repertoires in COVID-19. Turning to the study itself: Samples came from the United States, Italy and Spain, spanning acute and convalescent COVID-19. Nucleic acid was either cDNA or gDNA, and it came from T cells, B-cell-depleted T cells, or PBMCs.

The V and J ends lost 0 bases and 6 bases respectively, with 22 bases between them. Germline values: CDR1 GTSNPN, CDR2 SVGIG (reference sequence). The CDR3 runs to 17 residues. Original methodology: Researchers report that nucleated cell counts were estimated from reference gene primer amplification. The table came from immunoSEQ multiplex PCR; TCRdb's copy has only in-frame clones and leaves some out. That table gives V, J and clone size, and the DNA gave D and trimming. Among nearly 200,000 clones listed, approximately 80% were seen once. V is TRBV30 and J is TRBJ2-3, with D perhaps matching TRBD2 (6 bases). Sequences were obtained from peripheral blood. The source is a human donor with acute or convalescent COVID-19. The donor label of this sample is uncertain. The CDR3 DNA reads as TGTGCCTGGAGTGTAGGTCCAGCGACTAGTGGGGCGGATACGCAGTATTTT. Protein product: CAWSVGPATSGADTQYF.